The present T cell receptor (beta chain) was sequenced within a study of cytomegalovirus exposure and HLA in healthy donors. Findings of the study overall: In a later analysis, V- and J-gene trimming of beta chains associated with a DCLRE1C missense variant, replicated independently. Most TCRs appeared rarely, but some public TCRs recurred in many donors. The authors assumed roughly uniform sequencing depth across donors for presence/absence analyses.

This clone appeared a few times. Antigen unknown. Trimming took off 0 bases at V and 4 bases at J, with 9 bases between the two ends. The CDR3 loop spans 14 amino acids. Germline V gene data show CDR1 as MNHNS and CDR2 as SASEGT. The primer mix had 60 Vbeta and 13 Jbeta primers. This table comes from immunoSEQ multiplex PCR, and its TCRdb copy is limited to in-frame clones, with some not included. Among roughly 150,000 clones, 55% to 85% were seen once, and the ten largest hold 2.1%. Sequencing used PBMCs. This sequence was found in a man aged 40-49 years in good health and CMV-seronegative. V is TRBV6-1 and J is TRBJ1-2; D may be TRBD1 (6 bases). In DNA, the CDR3 is TGTGCCAGCAGTGAAGCTTTACAGGGCTATGGCTACACCTTC. It specifies CASSEALQGYGYTF.